This record covers a single T cell receptor (beta chain). The sample belongs to a study of blood T cell repertoires in COVID-19. Study in general: Samples representing acute and convalescent COVID-19 were sourced from the United States, Italy and Spain. Sample material is recorded as cDNA or gDNA derived from T cells, B-cell-depleted T cells, or PBMCs.

The length of the CDR3 is 15 residues. The germline V gene encodes CDR1 MNHEY and CDR2 SVGAGI. The V end was cut by 0 bases, the J end by 5 bases, with 14 bases between. Methods used by the authors: The assay estimated nucleated cells by amplifying reference gene primers. The method was immunoSEQ multiplex PCR; TCRdb's version includes in-frame clones alone and lacks a portion of them. V, J and clone size are those of that table, while D and trimming were read from the DNA. Here the sample spans 100,000 to 150,000 clones, about three quarters being singletons. This TCR was recovered from a man in his 70s with acute or convalescent COVID-19. The sample consisted of peripheral blood. The genes are TRBV6-5 and TRBJ2-7; a possible D gene is TRBD1 (5 bases). The DNA for the CDR3 is TGTGCCAGCAGTTACTCTTTAGGGGCGTCGGACGAGCAGTACTTC. Protein product: CASSYSLGASDEQYF.